This entry lists 20 T cell receptor beta chains sequenced from one sample in a study of blood T cell repertoires in COVID-19. Sequencing used immunoSEQ multiplex PCR; TCRdb keeps in-frame clones, though not all of them. The sample carries about 190,000 clones, roughly four fifths recorded once. Sequenced material: peripheral blood. All receptors derive from a woman between 40 and 50 years old with acute or convalescent COVID-19.

CDR3 residues: CAWSADRTNSYEQYF. CDR3 nucleotide sequence: TGTGCCTGGAGTGCGGACAGAACGAACTCCTACGAGCAGTACTTC. The chain couples TRBV30 to TRBJ2-7, with D perhaps matching TRBD1 (6 bases). Germline V lookup: CDR1 GTSNPN, CDR2 SVGIG (reference sequence). The CDR3 has 15 residues. Trimming pared 1 base from V and 0 bases from J, leaving 13 bases between.

The chain employs TRBV30 and TRBJ1-2; no clear D. Germline V gene data show CDR1 as GTSNPN and CDR2 as SVGIG (reference sequence). The CDR3 length is 11 residues. Trimming stripped 2 bases from V and 4 bases from J, with 5 bases between. The CDR3: CAWSPSYGYTF. The CDR3 region has the DNA TGTGCCTGGAGTCCTTCCTATGGCTACACCTTC.

The count of this clone is one. The J gene is TRBJ2-7, the V gene TRBV19; TRBD2 might be the D (6 bases). V lost 5 bases and J lost 5, with 10 bases in between. This CDR3 contains 12 residues. Germline CDR1 reads LNHDA; CDR2 reads SQIVND (reference sequence). The CDR3 protein is CASSSGGHEQYF. CDR3 sequence (DNA): TGTGCCAGTAGTTCCGGGGGACACGAGCAGTACTTC.

V and J are TRBV5-4 and TRBJ2-1; 10 nucleotides agree with TRBD2. The J segment lost 4 bases and the V segment lost 0 bases, leaving 1 base of the junction unmatched. CDR1 is SGHNT, CDR2 YYREEE, per germline (reference sequence). The CDR3 runs to 15 residues. CDR3 loop: CASSLGTSGYNEQFF. The CDR3 coding sequence is TGTGCCAGCAGCTTGGGGACTAGCGGTTACAATGAGCAGTTCTTC.

This clone has a single count. The rearrangement uses TRBV3-1 (or the pseudogene TRBV3-2) and TRBJ2-4; 10 nucleotides line up with TRBD2. With V trimmed by 4 bases and J by 9 bases, 12 bases remained unmatched. The germline gives CDR1 LGHDT, CDR2 YNNKEL (reference sequence). The CDR3 runs 16 residues. CDR3 DNA sequence: TGTGCCAGCAGCCTTGAGGGTTGGAGCGGGAGGGGCATTCAGTACTTC. Translated, it gives CASSLEGWSGRGIQYF.

The J gene is TRBJ2-7, the V gene TRBV29-1; 8 bases fit TRBD1. From germline, CDR1 is SQVTM and CDR2 ANQGSEA. Germline trimming cut 7 bases from V and 4 bases from J; bases unmatched to any gene: 3. The length of the CDR3 is 11 residues. The DNA for the CDR3 is TGCAGCGCCGGACAGGGTTACGAGCAGTACTTC. Translation: CSAGQGYEQYF.

Points on this clone: At one end the junction does not follow the germline gene, possibly because of a read error. This chain uses TRBV19 with TRBJ2-7; 7 bases match TRBD1. In germline, CDR1 is LNHDA, CDR2 SQIVND (reference sequence). This CDR3 is 10 amino acids long. CDR3 protein: CASSKGQVGF. The CDR3, as DNA: TGTGCCAGTAGTAAAGGACAGGTTGGATTC.

The CDR3 loop reads CASSREANYEQYF. DNA for the CDR3: TGTGCCAGCAGTCGGGAGGCCAACTACGAGCAGTACTTC. This chain joins TRBV28 and TRBJ2-7; 7 bases align to TRBD2. CDR1 and CDR2 from the germline V gene are MDHEN and SYDVKM. CDR3 length equals 13 residues. V gave up 5 bases and J gave up 3 bases; unmatched junction bases: 4.

This clone was detected ten times or more. The chain carries TRBV6-5 and TRBJ1-5; D is undetermined. This CDR3 region has 13 residues. With 2 bases removed from V and 9 bases from J, the gap between germline ends came to 11 bases. Germline loops: CDR1 MNHEY, CDR2 SVGAGI. The CDR3 region is CASSYTPAGPQHF. The CDR3 region has the DNA TGTGCCAGCAGTTACACCCCGGCGGGGCCCCAGCATTTT.

The chain uses TRBV29-1 and TRBJ1-4; tentative D call: TRBD1 (5 bases). V lost 5 bases, J lost 6 bases, and 13 bases lay in between. CDR1 and CDR2 (germline): SQVTM, ANQGSEA. The CDR3 is 13 residues long. The DNA of the CDR3 is TGCAGCGTTTCCAGGGTAGTGGATGAAAAACTGTTTTTT. It translates to CSVSRVVDEKLFF.

This clone was seen only once. The V call is TRBV5-1, the J call TRBJ2-7, with 8 positions matching TRBD2. The CDR3 is made up of 15 amino acids. CDR1 is SGHRS and CDR2 is YFSETQ in the germline V gene. With V trimmed by 4 bases and J by 3 bases, 9 bases remained unmatched. The DNA for the CDR3 is TGCGCCAGCAGCCCGAGCGGGGGAGCTAACTACGAGCAGTACTTC. Translated: CASSPSGGANYEQYF.

The DNA of the CDR3 is TGCGCCAGCAGCTTAAAGAGAGACACTGAAGCTTTCTTT. This sequence encodes CASSLKRDTEAFF. The V gene is TRBV5-1, the J gene TRBJ1-1; no reliable D call. Trimming left V 2 bases short and J 3 bases short, with 8 bases between. Germline V gene data show CDR1 as SGHRS and CDR2 as YFSETQ. The CDR3 has 13 residues.

This rearrangement joins TRBV7-9 to TRBJ2-7; TRBD1 aligns across 7 bases. CDR1 SEHNR and CDR2 FQNEAQ come from the germline V gene (reference sequence). Trimming removed 5 bases from V and 2 bases from J; junction bases left unmatched: 12. The CDR3 contains 16 residues. For the CDR3, the DNA is TGTGCCAGCAGCCCGGTGGGGGCAGGGGGTCCCTACGAGCAGTACTTC. Its translation is CASSPVGAGGPYEQYF.

The chain is built from TRBV28 and TRBJ1-2, with 7 bases lining up with TRBD1. Germline loops: CDR1 MDHEN, CDR2 SYDVKM. This CDR3 is built from 15 residues. Trimming took 9 bases from V and 0 from J; bases not matched to a gene: 10. CDR3 sequence reads: CASTSGTAANYGYTF. In DNA, the CDR3 is TGTGCCAGTACTTCTGGGACAGCTGCTAACTATGGCTACACCTTC.

The chain has TRBV5-8 and TRBJ1-5; no clear D gene. In germline, CDR1 is SGHTS, CDR2 YDEGEE. Trimming cost V 4 bases and J 2 bases, with 10 bases left between them. The CDR3 contains 14 residues. The CDR3 protein is CASSPDGGNQPQHF. The CDR3 DNA follows: TGTGCCAGCAGCCCAGACGGGGGCAATCAGCCCCAGCATTTT.

V usage is TRBV4-1 and J usage is TRBJ1-2; 7 nucleotides line up with TRBD1. Germline CDR1 reads MGHRA; CDR2 reads YSYEKL. CDR3 length: 14 amino acids. With 4 bases clipped from V and 5 bases from J, the junction kept 7 bases outside the gene matches. The CDR3 spells CASSLISGGYGYTF. The DNA for the CDR3 is TGCGCCAGCAGCCTAATCTCAGGGGGTTATGGCTACACCTTC.

The J gene is TRBJ2-3, the V gene TRBV5-1, with D tentatively TRBD2 (6 bases). The CDR3 totals 13 residues. V shed 4 bases and J shed 5 bases, with 11 bases lying between them. Germline V gives CDR1 SGHRS, CDR2 YFSETQ. The CDR3 coding sequence is TGCGCCAGCAGCCCGGGGGATAGAGATACGCAGTATTTT. Protein sequence: CASSPGDRDTQYF.

In the case of this clone: Other DNA variants within this sample encode the same CDR3. The J gene is TRBJ1-1, the V gene TRBV5-4; possible D gene TRBD1, 6 bases. CDR1 SGHNT and CDR2 YYREEE come from the germline V gene (reference sequence). The CDR3 sequence is 15 residues long. Trimming stripped 4 bases from V and 0 bases from J, with 13 bases between. The DNA of the CDR3 is TGTGCCAGCAGCCTGCTAGACAGGTTGAACACTGAAGCTTTCTTT. Translating gives CASSLLDRLNTEAFF.

The chain couples TRBV19 to TRBJ2-7, with a possible D match to TRBD1 (5 bases). The V gene's germline CDR1 is LNHDA and CDR2 SQIVND (reference sequence). The length of the CDR3 is 14 residues. Trimming cost V 7 bases and J 4 bases, with 17 bases left between them. DNA of the CDR3: TGTGCCAGTAACTCGGCAGGGTTCCCGTACGAGCAGTACTTC. Translated: CASNSAGFPYEQYF.

The chain links TRBV9 to TRBJ2-3, with D possibly matching TRBD2 (7 bases). Trimming took off 1 base at V and 5 bases at J, with 11 bases between the two ends. Germline V gene sequence: CDR1 SGDLS, CDR2 YYNGEE. This CDR3 spans 14 amino acids. The CDR3 loop is CASSVRGALDTQYF. CDR3 DNA sequence: TGTGCCAGCAGCGTACGGGGGGCGTTAGATACGCAGTATTTT. The entire variable domain, with the rest obtained from reference TRBV9 and TRBJ2-3, is as follows: DSGVTQTPKHLITATGQRVTLRCSPRSGDLSVYWYQQSLDQGLQFLIQYYNGEERAKGNILERFSAQQFPDLHSELNLSSLELGDSALYFCASSVRGALDTQYFGPGTRLTVL.